Below are 30 T cell receptor beta chains sequenced from a single sample in a study of shared clonotypes between healthy human individuals. TCRdb keeps only in-frame clones here, not all; method: immunoSEQ multiplex PCR. The table lists about 2.1 million clones, 85% to 95% of them singletons. Naive CD8 populations comprised CD45RO-negative cells positively selected for CCR7, excluding terminally differentiated effector memory CD45RA+ cells. The sample taken for sequencing was naive CD8+ T cells from PBMCs. These receptors were collected from a man aged 18 to 30 in good health. Some clones in this sample may be carry-over from other donors' samples.

The rearrangement joins TRBV4-3 to TRBJ2-1; D unclear. The CDR3 has 11 residues. The V end was cut by 4 bases, the J end by 8 bases, with 6 bases between. Germline V CDR1 and CDR2: LGHNA, YSLEER. The CDR3 DNA reads TGCGCCAGCAGCCCGTTTGATGAGCAGTTCTTC. It specifies CASSPFDEQFF.

The rearrangement uses TRBV6-5 and TRBJ2-1; 8 bases fit TRBD2. The CDR3 extends over 15 amino acids. V lost 2 bases and J lost 3; bases outside the gene matches: 3. Germline CDR1 reads MNHEY; CDR2 reads SVGAGI. CDR3 sequence reads: CASSYGTRSYNEQFF. The CDR3 DNA follows: TGTGCCAGCAGTTACGGGACTAGGAGCTACAATGAGCAGTTCTTC.

This clone was seen only once. The chain uses TRBV27 and TRBJ2-1; possibly TRBD2 for D (5 bases). Between the trimmed V and J ends, which lost 5 bases and 9 bases, there was a span of 23 bases. The CDR3 length is 16 residues. The germline CDR1 and CDR2 sequences are MNHEY and SMNVEV (reference sequence). This CDR3 reads CASSMAQEALSTEQFF. For the CDR3, the DNA is TGTGCCAGCAGTATGGCGCAGGAGGCGCTTTCAACTGAGCAGTTCTTC.

This chain links TRBV28 with TRBJ2-5; 10 bases agree with TRBD1. This CDR3 is 14 amino acids long. CDR1 and CDR2 from the germline V gene are MDHEN and SYDVKM. Germline trimming cut 7 bases from V and 9 bases from J; bases unmatched to any gene: 11. Here the CDR3 DNA reads TGTGCCAGCATTCCCGACAGGGGGCTATGGGCCCAGTACTTC. It encodes CASIPDRGLWAQYF. The variable domain in full, with the rest retrieved from reference TRBV28 and TRBJ2-5, is DVKVTQSSRYLVKRTGEKVFLECVQDMDHENMFWYRQDPGLGLRLIYFSYDVKMKEKGDIPEGYSVSREKKERFSLILESASTNQTSMYLCASIPDRGLWAQYFGPGTRLLVL.

The V and J genes are TRBV7-8 and TRBJ2-2; perhaps TRBD2 as D (6 bases). V shed 11 bases and J shed 4 bases, with 14 bases lying between them. CDR3 length: 13 residues. In germline, CDR1 is SGHVS, CDR2 FQNEAQ. The CDR3 protein is CAAREWGTGELFF. In nucleotides, the CDR3 is TGTGCCGCCCGGGAGTGGGGCACCGGGGAGCTGTTTTTT.

The chain is built from TRBV10-3 and TRBJ2-7, with TRBD1 matching 7 bases. Looked up from germline, CDR1 is ENHRY and CDR2 is SYGVKD. The CDR3 consists of 18 residues. Losses at the gene ends were 4 bases for V and 0 bases for J; bases not matched to a gene: 15. The CDR3 is CAISGSGTDSLSSYEQYF. The CDR3 region has the DNA TGTGCCATCAGTGGATCCGGGACAGACTCACTGAGCTCCTACGAGCAGTACTTC.

Points on this clone: Other DNA sequences in this specimen translate into the identical CDR3. V usage is TRBV6-1 and J usage is TRBJ1-2; D not resolved. Trimming took off 6 bases at V and 2 bases at J, with 1 base between the two ends. Germline V CDR1 and CDR2: MNHNS, SASEGT. The CDR3 totals 10 residues. The chain's CDR3 is CASRNYGYTF. CDR3 nucleotides: TGTGCCAGCAGGAACTATGGCTACACCTTC.

This chain uses TRBV4-2 with TRBJ2-1, with TRBD2 identical over 7 bases. Germline V CDR1 and CDR2: LGHNA, YNFKEQ. The V segment lost 1 base and the J segment 8 bases; nucleotides outside the gene matches: 8. CDR3 length: 15 residues. The DNA for the CDR3 is TGTGCCAGCAGCCAAGTGCGCGCGGGAGCCTATGAGCAGTTCTTC. It specifies CASSQVRAGAYEQFF.

This clone appeared once. The chain recombines TRBV10-3 with TRBJ2-1; weak D call: TRBD2 (6 bases). Germline V gene sequence: CDR1 ENHRY, CDR2 SYGVKD. Trimming removed 2 bases from V and 8 bases from J, with 13 bases in between. The CDR3 runs 14 residues. The DNA of the CDR3 is TGTGCCATCAGTGAGCCGGGACTCGCGGATGAGCAGTTCTTC. Residues: CAISEPGLADEQFF.

Only a few counts were recorded for this clone. The CDR3 coding sequence is TGTGCCAGCAGCCCGGTTACAGGGTTCGGCACTGAAGCTTTCTTT. Encoded protein: CASSPVTGFGTEAFF. The rearrangement joins TRBV7-9 to TRBJ1-1; perhaps TRBD1 as D (6 bases). In germline, CDR1 is SEHNR, CDR2 FQNEAQ (reference sequence). With 5 bases removed from V and 4 bases from J, the gap between germline ends came to 17 bases. This CDR3 has 15 residues.

The CDR3 DNA is TGTGCCAGCAGCCGCCCGACAGGGGGCTATGAAAAACTGTTTTTT. Its translation: CASSRPTGGYEKLFF. This chain uses TRBV7-9 with TRBJ1-4; 10 nucleotides line up with TRBD1. This CDR3 is built from 15 residues. The germline gives CDR1 SEHNR, CDR2 FQNEAQ (reference sequence). With 5 bases clipped from V and 6 bases from J, the junction kept 6 bases outside the gene matches.

CDR3 sequence: CASTGQGIYGYTF. CDR3 coding DNA: TGTGCCAGCACTGGACAGGGAATCTATGGCTACACCTTC. The genes are TRBV2 and TRBJ1-2; TRBD1 matches 8 bases. V lost 7 bases and J lost 4; bases outside the gene matches: 5. CDR1 is SNHLY and CDR2 is FYNNEI in the germline V gene. This CDR3 is 13 amino acids long.

The chain couples TRBV7-9 to TRBJ2-7; no reliable D call. Trimming cost V 8 bases and J 0 bases, with 11 bases left between them. Germline CDR1 and CDR2: SEHNR and FQNEAQ (reference sequence). The CDR3 spans 13 residues. Here the CDR3 DNA reads TGTGCCAGCTTTGAAGAGAGCTCCTACGAGCAGTACTTC. This codes for CASFEESSYEQYF.

The V and J genes are TRBV6-5 and TRBJ2-2; TRBD1 aligns across 8 bases. V gave up 6 bases and J gave up 5 bases; unmatched junction bases: 8. The germline CDR1 and CDR2 sequences are MNHEY and SVGAGI. The CDR3 is 15 residues long. The CDR3 region is CASSLHRGSTGELFF. Here the CDR3 DNA reads TGTGCCAGCAGCCTCCACAGGGGGTCGACCGGGGAGCTGTTTTTT.

As concerns this clone: Other DNA sequences in this specimen translate into the identical CDR3. The V call is TRBV6-5, the J call TRBJ2-5; 7 bases are a match to TRBD2. The CDR3 has 13 residues. Germline CDR1 and CDR2: MNHEY and SVGAGI. V lost 0 bases and J lost 5; bases outside the gene matches: 0. The CDR3 region is CASSYSGGETQYF. The CDR3 DNA is TGTGCCAGCAGTTACTCGGGGGGGGAGACCCAGTACTTC.

The chain employs TRBV28 and TRBJ1-1; D remains ambiguous. Trimming took off 6 bases at V and 3 bases at J, with 29 bases between the two ends. This CDR3 spans 19 amino acids. Germline loops: CDR1 MDHEN, CDR2 SYDVKM. CDR3 DNA sequence: TGTGCCAGCAGCCCCCTTTCTTTCCGTCCTTCGCGTGGGGACACTGAAGCTTTCTTT. It yields the protein CASSPLSFRPSRGDTEAFF.

This sequence joins TRBV28 and TRBJ2-1; no definite D call. The CDR3 is 15 residues long. Trimming stripped 1 base from V and 4 bases from J, with 11 bases between. Germline V gives CDR1 MDHEN, CDR2 SYDVKM. The CDR3 sequence is CASSLYPKTYNEQFF. CDR3 bases: TGTGCCAGCAGTTTATACCCTAAAACATACAATGAGCAGTTCTTC.

A single count supports this clone. This specimen includes other DNA sequences encoding the same CDR3. CDR3 residues: CASSFQTGYGYTF. CDR3 DNA: TGTGCCAGCAGTTTTCAGACAGGCTATGGCTACACCTTC. The gene calls are TRBV6-5 and TRBJ1-2, with a possible D match to TRBD1 (6 bases). CDR3 size: 13 residues. Germline loops: CDR1 MNHEY, CDR2 SVGAGI. The V end lost 4 bases, the J end lost 4 bases, and 10 bases lay between the germline ends.

The genes are TRBV28 and TRBJ1-1, with D possibly being TRBD1 (6 bases). V lost 3 bases and J 1 base, leaving 12 bases between the germline ends. This CDR3 comprises 15 residues. Germline loops: CDR1 MDHEN, CDR2 SYDVKM. The CDR3 reads CASSLGDKQNTEAFF. DNA of the CDR3: TGTGCCAGCAGTTTGGGGGACAAACAGAACACTGAAGCTTTCTTT.

As regards this clone: This same CDR3 is encoded by further DNA sequences in the sample. The V call is TRBV9, the J call TRBJ1-1; the D gene is possibly TRBD1 (5 bases). CDR3 length: 13 residues. The germline V and J ends were trimmed by 3 bases and 4 bases, with 10 bases remaining between them. From germline, CDR1 is SGDLS and CDR2 YYNGEE. CDR3 loop: CASSGGVSTEAFF. DNA for the CDR3: TGTGCCAGCAGCGGGGGGGTTTCCACTGAAGCTTTCTTT.

V and J are TRBV27 and TRBJ2-3; 9 bases agree with TRBD2. Germline values: CDR1 MNHEY, CDR2 SMNVEV (reference sequence). The V and J ends lost 6 bases and 4 bases, in that order; junction bases with no gene match: 5. The CDR3 is made up of 14 amino acids. For the CDR3, the DNA is TGTGCCAGCAGCAAGCGGGAGGTTCCAGATACGCAGTATTTT. This encodes CASSKREVPDTQYF.

The chain joins TRBV7-2 to TRBJ2-1, with 9 bases that match TRBD2. The CDR3 covers 17 residues. The germline V gene encodes CDR1 SGHTA and CDR2 FQGNSA. Unmatched junction bases numbered 8, after V lost 5 bases and J lost 0 bases. CDR3 coding DNA: TGTGCCAGCAGCATAACTAGCGGGCCCAGCTCCTACAATGAGCAGTTCTTC. Amino acids: CASSITSGPSSYNEQFF. Using reference TRBV7-2 and TRBJ2-1 for the parts outside the CDR3, the full variable domain is GAGVSQSPSNKVTEKGKDVELRCDPISGHTALYWYRQSLGQGLEFLIYFQGNSAPDKSGLPSDRFSAERTGGSVSTLTIQRTQQEDSAVYLCASSITSGPSSYNEQFFGPGTRLTVL.

This CDR3 reads CASSPKDTYEQYF. The CDR3 DNA reads TGTGCCAGCTCACCAAAGGATACCTACGAGCAGTACTTC. The chain links TRBV18 to TRBJ2-7; D gene uncertain. Trimming removed 2 bases at V and 2 bases at J, with 7 bases between. This CDR3 spans 13 amino acids. Germline CDR1 is KGHSH and CDR2 is LQKENI.

This sequence joins TRBV5-6 and TRBJ2-1; TRBD1 agrees at 10 bases. The trim removed 5 bases at V and 9 bases at J, leaving 11 bases unmatched. The CDR3 is 15 residues long. The V gene's germline CDR1 is SGHDT and CDR2 YYEEEE. This CDR3 is CASRSGTGVSPEQFF. CDR3 bases: TGTGCCAGCAGATCCGGGACAGGGGTTTCTCCTGAGCAGTTCTTC.

This clone was counted a few times. The J gene is TRBJ2-7, the V gene TRBV7-8; maybe TRBD1 (5 bases). V dropped 1 base and J dropped 2 bases, with 9 bases sitting between them. Germline-derived CDR1 and CDR2 are SGHVS and FQNEAQ. The CDR3 is 14 residues long. The CDR3 protein is CASSLVGRTYEQYF. As DNA, the CDR3 is TGTGCCAGCAGCTTAGTGGGGCGGACCTACGAGCAGTACTTC. Together with reference TRBV7-8 and TRBJ2-7, the CDR3 gives the full variable domain: GAGVSQSPRYKVAKRGQDVALRCDPISGHVSLFWYQQALGQGPEFLTYFQNEAQLDKSGLPSDRFFAERPEGSVSTLKIQRTQQEDSAVYLCASSLVGRTYEQYFGPGTRLTVT.

The chain uses TRBV28 and TRBJ1-2, with 10 bases fitting TRBD1. V was pared by 6 bases and J by 1 base, with 2 bases of the junction left unmatched. There are 14 residues in the CDR3. CDR1 and CDR2 (germline): MDHEN, SYDVKM. CDR3 nucleotides: TGTGCCAGCAGCGACAGGGGGCATAACTATGGCTACACCTTC. It yields the protein CASSDRGHNYGYTF.

The CDR3 DNA is TGTGCCAGTAGTATAGAGGGGTCGGGGGCCCAGCATTTT. Translation gives CASSIEGSGAQHF. The genes are TRBV19 and TRBJ1-5; possibly TRBD1 for D (5 bases). The CDR3 covers 13 residues. With 0 bases removed from V and 11 bases from J, the gap between germline ends came to 11 bases. The germline CDR1 and CDR2 sequences are LNHDA and SQIVND (reference sequence).

The V gene is TRBV18, the J gene TRBJ2-3; 7 bases align to TRBD1. Trimming took 4 bases from V and 2 from J; bases not matched to a gene: 6. Germline V gene sequence: CDR1 KGHSH, CDR2 LQKENI. The CDR3 is made up of 15 amino acids. This chain's CDR3 is CASSLTGAPTDTQYF. The DNA of the CDR3 is TGTGCCAGCTCACTCACAGGGGCTCCCACAGATACGCAGTATTTT.

This chain links TRBV2 with TRBJ1-5, with a weak D call TRBD1 (6 bases). Germline V gene sequence: CDR1 SNHLY, CDR2 FYNNEI. V shed 8 bases and J shed 9 bases, with 29 bases lying between them. The CDR3 contains 17 residues. The CDR3 DNA reads TGTGCCAGCGGGGGAGGGGAGGGGACACACGACCGAAGGCCCCAGCATTTT. This gives the protein CASGGGEGTHDRRPQHF.

The rearrangement links TRBV7-9 to TRBJ2-1, with TRBD2 identical over 12 bases. The length of the CDR3 is 14 residues. Germline values: CDR1 SEHNR, CDR2 FQNEAQ (reference sequence). J lost 3 bases, V lost 10 bases, and 4 bases had no gene match. CDR3 sequence (DNA): TGTGCCATCGGACTAGCGGGACTCTACAATGAGCAGTTCTTC. Protein sequence: CAIGLAGLYNEQFF.